This T cell receptor beta chain originates from a study of T cells after yellow fever vaccination. In its sample, this clonotype was seen a few times. CDR3 length equals 14 residues. Germline CDR1 LNHDA, CDR2 SQIVND (reference sequence). The germline V and J ends were trimmed by 1 base and 3 bases, with 10 bases remaining between them. TCRdb used MiXCR to reprocess the 5' RACE reads, holding one entry per CDR3 protein. The sample carries around 610,000 distinct CDR3 sequences, 13% recorded once. The sequence came from a man aged 25-40 years who received the YFV17D yellow fever vaccine. Specimen: PBMCs, collected on the day of the yellow fever booster vaccination. The chain uses TRBV19 and TRBJ2-7; no clear D gene. The CDR3 here is CASSIATSGYEQYF. CDR3 sequence (DNA): TGTGCCAGTAGTATAGCCACCTCCGGCTACGAGCAGTACTTC.